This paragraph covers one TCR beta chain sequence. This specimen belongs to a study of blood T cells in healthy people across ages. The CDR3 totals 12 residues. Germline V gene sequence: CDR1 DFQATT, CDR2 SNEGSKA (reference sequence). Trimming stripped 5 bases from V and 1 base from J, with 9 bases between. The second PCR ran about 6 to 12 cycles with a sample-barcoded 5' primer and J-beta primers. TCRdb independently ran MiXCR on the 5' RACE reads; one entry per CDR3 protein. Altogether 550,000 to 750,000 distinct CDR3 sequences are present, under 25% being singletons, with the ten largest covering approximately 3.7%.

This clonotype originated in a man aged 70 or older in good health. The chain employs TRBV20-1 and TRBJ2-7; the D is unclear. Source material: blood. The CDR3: CSARAGSYEQYF. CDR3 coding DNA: TGCAGTGCTCGGGCCGGGTCCTACGAGCAGTACTTC.